This T cell receptor (beta chain) stems from a study of blood T cell repertoires in COVID-19 (dated by TCRdb to about 2020). Background on the whole study: Samples from collaborators originated in the United States, Italy and Spain and spanned both the acute and convalescent phases of COVID-19. The prospective study material was composed of cDNA or gDNA derived from T cells, B-cell-depleted T cells, or PBMCs. Subjects who had been exposed to COVID-19, were actively infected with it, or had recovered from it provided the deeply sampled blood TCRbeta repertoires that made up the dataset. The repertoires were made available in a free public database intended to serve as a resource for research on the immune response to SARS-CoV-2. The samples were drawn from the first 160 participants of the ongoing ImmuneRACE study and from 1,254 subjects provided by 6 global collaborators. Nearly every sample came with metadata listing a de-identified subject ID, COVID-19 status, age in years and sex. HLA class I and class II types, where available, came from metadata supplied by the sample provider rather than from assay-based typing. What the work shows at the level of the full study, not this receptor alone: Clinical and demographic metadata were provided uncurated, with the amount varying by source and participant.

TCRbeta CDR3 regions were amplified from genomic DNA by means of the immunoSEQ Assay, a bias-controlled multiplex PCR. Turning to the authors' computational methods: Within the assay, amplification of reference gene primers was used to estimate how many nucleated cells each sample contained. To quantify the absolute abundance of each unique TCRbeta CDR3 rearrangement, sequence reads were collapsed and filtered. For each sample, productive Simpson clonality was calculated as the square root of Simpson's diversity index over productive rearrangements. This is the immuneACCESS table as TCRdb keeps it, with only in-frame sequences that have V and J called. A part of the clones is gone; compared with another copy, unresolved V genes explain less than half, and the rest is unexplained. The DNA gave D and trimming, while V, J and clone size come from that table. The sample profile shows about 200,000 clones; 80% to 85% of them were found once. The ten largest clones capture 15% to 20% of the sample.

CDR1 and CDR2 are read off the germline V gene as MDHEN and SYDVKM. Measured from the cysteine to the phenylalanine, the CDR3 is 13 residues long. The kept DNA is CDR3 alone, 39 bases in frame from the first base. Whole blood was collected in K2EDTA tubes by collaborating institutions according to the institutions' own protocols. For TCRbeta analysis, collaborators shipped samples in one of three forms: frozen whole blood, isolated PBMCs, or DNA extracted from either of those sample types. This clone has only one observation. Its recognized antigen is unknown. One base away there is no much larger clone; base qualities are not given.

Sequencing used peripheral blood. The V and J genes are TRBV28 and TRBJ1-5; the D gene is unclear. The sequence derives from a human donor in a cohort sampled during active COVID-19. The CDR3 reads CATRRVGNQPQHF. The nucleotides are TGTGCGACGAGGAGGGTAGGCAATCAGCCCCAGCATTTT.